This T cell receptor (beta chain) was observed in a study of T cells in Graves' hyperthyroidism and ophthalmopathy (dated by TCRdb to the late 2010s). Context from the whole study: Peripheral blood samples were taken at initial diagnosis, before any treatment was given. Prospective prediction of ophthalmopathy was tested in an independent validation cohort of 18 to 20 hyperthyroidism patients and 17 patients who later progressed to ophthalmopathy. Thyroid tissue and blood T-cell repertoires from six Graves' hyperthyroidism patients were also compared in the study. The approximately 98 discovery patients were randomly divided into training and test sets at a 7:3 ratio. After sampling, hyperthyroidism patients received methimazole starting at 30 mg daily, and ophthalmopathy patients received high-dose intravenous methylprednisolone. According to the paper, TCR Vbeta CDR3 sequencing was carried out on over 130 peripheral blood samples, which came from over 40 ophthalmopathy, 70 to 80 hyperthyroidism and some 17 progressor patients. TCR V-J signatures able to tell the groups apart were searched for in a discovery cohort of approximately 95 patients, of whom 43 had Graves' ophthalmopathy and around 56 had stable Graves' hyperthyroidism.

Per the germline V gene, SNHLY is the CDR1 and FYNNEI is the CDR2. Measured from the cysteine to the phenylalanine, the CDR3 is 14 residues long. Only CDR3 DNA is held: 42 bases, read in frame from base 1. For this chain, trimming is 7 bases at the V end and 5 bases at the J end, and the number of junction bases without a gene match is 9. Stable Graves' hyperthyroidism was defined as the absence of progression to ophthalmopathy over 18 months of follow-up. Hyperthyroidism patients were aged 18 to 65 years and newly diagnosed, with disease duration of less than 2 months. Exclusion was applied to patients with uncontrolled infections, other autoimmune diseases, pregnancy or lactation. Clinical symptoms, serum thyroxine and TRAb, thyroid ultrasound, and orbital computed tomography formed the basis for the diagnoses. PBMCs were isolated from more than 9 ml of fresh peripheral blood by Ficoll-Paque density gradient centrifugation. Trizol reagent was used to extract total RNA, and RNA quality was then checked on an Agilent 2100 Bioanalyzer.

In regard to this clonotype: Its antigen specificity is not known. No clone much larger than this one lies a single base away; base qualities are absent.

Beyond this particular receptor, the publication reports: No statistical method was used to fix the sample size in advance, and group allocation was not hidden from the investigators. A model built on a 13 V-J signature distinguished ophthalmopathy from stable hyperthyroidism, reaching about 88% sensitivity and under 84% specificity in cross-validation and 80%/75% in testing. In validation, the model predicted progression to ophthalmopathy with 55% to 71% sensitivity and roughly 72% specificity, a median of 6.5 months before onset. Most expanded thyroid clonotypes (frequency above 0.001) were also detected in blood, suggesting blood repertoires may reflect thyroid immune responses.

The TCR beta CDR3 regions were amplified from RNA transcripts. The TCR CDR3 was subjected to a first round of RT-PCR using the HTBI primer set and the Qiagen OneStep RT-PCR kit. The libraries were constructed in a second round of multiplex PCR and then size-selected and purified. The libraries were sequenced on an Illumina HiSeq2000 using paired-end 100 bp reads. Concerning the study's data processing: SOAPnuke was used to process the raw data, throwing out any read that contained adapters or uncalled bases, had a mean Phred below 15, or lacked an exact constant-primer or identifier match. High-quality paired reads were merged with COPE v1.2.5, and unique nucleotide sequences were defined as clonotypes. MiTCR v1.1 was used to align clonotypes to the IMGT TRBV, TRBD and TRBJ reference segments. The analysis was restricted to V-J combinations with a frequency above 0.0001, which together covered 99% to 99.2% of the repertoires. A TCS score was defined as the ratio of F50 (clonal expansion) to E x V (chaos), with BLOSUM62-based TCRdist applied between CDR3 peptides within each V-J. Welch's t-statistics and random forest reduced some 510 V-J features to 13, which were used in a naive Bayes classifier (R e1071). The raw public reads went through TCRdb reprocessing: fastp at Q25, MiXCR clone calling, in-frame beta chains kept. Rows with one shared CDR3 protein collapse into an entry with the most common genes and DNA. TCRdb, rather than the study authors, made the V and J calls. For this sample there are roughly 700,000 distinct CDR3 sequences; 14% appear just once. The ten biggest clones cover roughly 10% of the sample.

The material sequenced was blood. The receptor chain draws on TRBV2 and TRBJ2-5, and TRBD2 aligns with 8 junction nucleotides. This TCR was sampled from a young woman with Graves' hyperthyroidism. CDR3 loop: CASNSAGVGETQYF. The DNA is as follows: TGTGCCAGCAATTCAGCGGGAGTGGGGGAGACCCAGTACTTC.